These T cell receptor beta chains were read from a single sample in a study of early T cells in non-severe SARS-CoV-2 infection. MiXCR was run by TCRdb on the 5' RACE reads, yielding one entry per CDR3 protein. The table lists about 80,000 distinct CDR3 sequences, 5% of them singletons. Sequenced here: whole blood, sampled at baseline. Receptors were obtained from an adult who was a healthcare worker with PCR-confirmed SARS-CoV-2 infection or an uninfected control (not recorded which). Both conserved end residues are part of each CDR3. The D gene is left open where the match is weak. Only some rows state a clone size, as once, few, many or a class for expanded clones.

D gene	V gene	J gene	clone size	CDR3 DNA	CDR3 protein
-	TRBV20-1	TRBJ1-5	many	TGCAGTGCTAGAGATCAGTTGCGAGGAAAGAAGAGCAATCAGCCCCAGCATTTT	CSARDQLRGKKSNQPQHF
-	TRBV20-1	TRBJ1-2	many	TGCAGTGCTAGGGGTCCCGGGGCGATAGGCTACACCTTC	CSARGPGAIGYTF
-	TRBV11-2	TRBJ2-1	few	TGTGCCAGCAGCGAGCACGCACAACCCGTTGAGCAGTTCTTC	CASSEHAQPVEQFF
TRBD1	TRBV4-2	TRBJ1-4	-	TGTGCCAGCAGCCAAGAAATAGGGACAGGGTTGGAACTGTTTTTT	CASSQEIGTGLELFF
-	TRBV7-9	TRBJ2-7	-	TGTGCCAGCAGCTCGGCGGGAACCTACGAGCAGTACTTC	CASSSAGTYEQYF
TRBD2	TRBV5-1	TRBJ2-1	many	TGCGCCAGCAGGCTCAGCGGGAGTAATGAGCAGTTCTTC	CASRLSGSNEQFF
TRBD2	TRBV3-1	TRBJ2-1	few	TGTGCCAGCAGCAAAGGAGGGAGGGCCTGGGGCCATGAGCAGTTCTTC	CASSKGGRAWGHEQFF
-	TRBV9	TRBJ2-4	few	TGTGCCAGCAGCCAAATGTCGGGGCCAGCCAAAAACATTCAGTACTTC	CASSQMSGPAKNIQYF
-	TRBV2	TRBJ2-3	-	TGTGCCAGCAGGGCATCCTCGGGGTCAGATACGCAGTATTTT	CASRASSGSDTQYF
-	TRBV7-9	TRBJ1-5	-	TGTGCCAGCAGCCATCTCCCCAGCGGGGGCAATCAGCCCCAGCATTTT	CASSHLPSGGNQPQHF
TRBD2	TRBV9	TRBJ2-7	many	TGTGCCAGCAGCCTTGGGGGGGAAATTGCCTACGAGCAGTACTTC	CASSLGGEIAYEQYF
TRBD1	TRBV7-9	TRBJ2-5	few	TGTGCCAGCAGTTCCTACTCGGGACAGAAGACCCAGTACTTC	CASSSYSGQKTQYF
TRBD1	TRBV3-1	TRBJ2-7	few	TGTGCCAGCAGCCAAGGGACAGGGTTCTACGAGCAGTACTTC	CASSQGTGFYEQYF
TRBD1	TRBV30	TRBJ2-1	few	TGTGCCTGGAATCGGGACAGATCTGTCGATGAGCAGTTCTTC	CAWNRDRSVDEQFF
-	TRBV5-1	TRBJ1-5	few	TGCGCCAGCAGCTTGGCCGGGGGTGTTATGCAGCCCCAGCATTTT	CASSLAGGVMQPQHF
-	TRBV20-1	TRBJ2-7	many	TGCAGTGCTAGAGGGACGCCCAAGGGCGAGCAGTACTTC	CSARGTPKGEQYF
TRBD1	TRBV12-3/TRBV12-4	TRBJ2-7	many	TGTGCCAGCAGCTTAAGAAGGGGACAGCTCCCCACCTACGAGCAGTACTTC	CASSLRRGQLPTYEQYF
TRBD1	TRBV5-1	TRBJ2-7	few	TGCGCCAGCAGCGGCGACAGGGATTCGAGCTCCTACGAGCAGTACTTC	CASSGDRDSSSYEQYF
-	TRBV10-1	TRBJ2-7	many	TGCGCCAGCAGTGCCCGGGGGTACGAGCAGTACTTC	CASSARGYEQYF
-	TRBV7-7	TRBJ2-1	few	TGTGCCAGCAGCTTGAACCCTACTTACTACAATGAGCAGTTCTTC	CASSLNPTYYNEQFF
-	TRBV6-6	TRBJ2-7	-	TGTGCCAGCAGTTACTCGAGGTACGAGCAGTACTTC	CASSYSRYEQYF
-	TRBV5-8	TRBJ2-5	many	TGTGCCAGCAGCTTGTTTTGGGGGAAAGAGACCCAGTACTTC	CASSLFWGKETQYF
TRBD1	TRBV4-1	TRBJ2-7	-	TGCGCCAGCAGCCTATCACCGACAGGGGCCTACGAGCAGTACTTC	CASSLSPTGAYEQYF
TRBD1	TRBV7-9	TRBJ1-1	many	TGTGCCAGCAGCCCTATCACCCGGGACAGGGCTCCTGAAGCTTTCTTT	CASSPITRDRAPEAFF
TRBD1	TRBV30	TRBJ1-6	-	TGTGCCTGGAGTGCGGGACAGATTAATTCACCCCTCCACTTT	CAWSAGQINSPLHF
TRBD1	TRBV7-9	TRBJ2-7	few	TGTGCCAGTGAGAGACAGGGAGCCTACGAGCAGTACTTC	CASERQGAYEQYF
-	TRBV6-5	TRBJ1-1	-	TGTGCCAGCAGTTACGGCCCCCGGATGAACACTGAAGCTTTCTTT	CASSYGPRMNTEAFF
-	TRBV12-5	TRBJ2-5	few	TGTGCTAGTGGTTCGGGGGTGAGGGAGACCCAGTACTTC	CASGSGVRETQYF
-	TRBV4-1	TRBJ2-7	few	TGCGCCAGCAGCCAACAAGAGGCCTACGAGCAGTACTTC	CASSQQEAYEQYF
-	TRBV20-1	TRBJ1-2	many	TGCAGTGCTGGGAGCTCCTTTCCCTATGGCTACACCTTC	CSAGSSFPYGYTF
-	TRBV12-3/TRBV12-4	TRBJ1-3	many	TGTGCCAGCAGCCAATCGCCTGGAAACACCATATATTTT	CASSQSPGNTIYF
TRBD1	TRBV4-1	TRBJ2-1	many	TGCGCCAGCAGTTTCGCAGGGGGTCCCTACAATGAGCAGTTCTTC	CASSFAGGPYNEQFF
TRBD1	TRBV29-1	TRBJ1-1	-	TGCAGCGTTGACGGTACAGGGGGGTTCGCTGAAGCTTTCTTT	CSVDGTGGFAEAFF
-	TRBV3-1	TRBJ2-3	few	TGTGCCAGCAGCCGCGGACCCAGAGGAGATACGCAGTATTTT	CASSRGPRGDTQYF
-	TRBV7-8	TRBJ2-5	many	TGTGCCAGCAGCCTGGGGGGAGGAGGCCAAGAGACCCAGTACTTC	CASSLGGGGQETQYF
-	TRBV7-2	TRBJ1-6	many	TGTGCCAGCAGCTTCCGAGGGTCACCCCTCCACTTT	CASSFRGSPLHF
-	TRBV5-8	TRBJ2-5	few	TGTGCCAGCAGCCGGGGCTCCCTAATTCTGGAGACCCAGTACTTC	CASSRGSLILETQYF
-	TRBV30	TRBJ2-2	-	TGTGCCTGGAGGTGGACGGGCGGGGAGCTGTTTTTT	CAWRWTGGELFF
-	TRBV9	TRBJ2-7	-	TGTGCCAGCAGCGTCCGGTTTGAGGCCTACGAGCAGTACTTC	CASSVRFEAYEQYF
-	TRBV28	TRBJ2-7	-	TGTGCCAGCAGTTTAGGTGGCGCACAGACCTACGAGCAGTACTTC	CASSLGGAQTYEQYF